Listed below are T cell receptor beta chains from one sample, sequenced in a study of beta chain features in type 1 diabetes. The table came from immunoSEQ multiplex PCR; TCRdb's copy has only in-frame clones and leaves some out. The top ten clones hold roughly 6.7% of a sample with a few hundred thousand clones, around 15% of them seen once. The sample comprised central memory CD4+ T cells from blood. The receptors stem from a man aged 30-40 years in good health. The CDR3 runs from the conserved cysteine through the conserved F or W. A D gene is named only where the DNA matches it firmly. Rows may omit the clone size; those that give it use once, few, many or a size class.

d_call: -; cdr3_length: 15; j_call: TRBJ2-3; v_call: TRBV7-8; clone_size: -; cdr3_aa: CASGSPGLTTDTQYF; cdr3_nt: TGTGCCAGCGGGTCTCCGGGACTTACCACAGATACGCAGTATTTT
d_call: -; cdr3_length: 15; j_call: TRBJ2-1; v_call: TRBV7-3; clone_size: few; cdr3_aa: CASSLRDRGLGEQFF; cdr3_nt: TGTGCCAGCAGCTTACGGGACCGGGGTTTAGGAGAGCAGTTCTTC
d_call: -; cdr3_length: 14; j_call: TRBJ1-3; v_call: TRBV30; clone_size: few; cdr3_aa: CACGSRISGNTIYF; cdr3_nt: TGTGCCTGTGGTTCCAGGATCTCTGGAAACACCATATATTTT
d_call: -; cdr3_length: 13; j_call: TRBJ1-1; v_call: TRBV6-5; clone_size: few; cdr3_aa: CASRETGSTEAFF; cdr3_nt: TGTGCCAGCAGGGAAACAGGGAGCACTGAAGCTTTCTTT
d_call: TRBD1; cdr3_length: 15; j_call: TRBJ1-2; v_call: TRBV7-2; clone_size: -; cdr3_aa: CASSLAPGTGRGYTF; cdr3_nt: TGTGCCAGCAGCTTAGCCCCGGGGACAGGGAGGGGCTACACCTTC
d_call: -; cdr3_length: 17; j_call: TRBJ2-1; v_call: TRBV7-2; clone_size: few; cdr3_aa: CASSQDPRGHSYNEQFF; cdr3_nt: TGTGCCAGCAGCCAAGATCCAAGGGGACACTCCTACAATGAGCAGTTCTTC
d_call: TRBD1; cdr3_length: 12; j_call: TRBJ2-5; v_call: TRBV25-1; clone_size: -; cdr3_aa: CATDRGGETQYF; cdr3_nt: TGTGCCACCGACAGGGGTGGGGAGACCCAGTACTTC
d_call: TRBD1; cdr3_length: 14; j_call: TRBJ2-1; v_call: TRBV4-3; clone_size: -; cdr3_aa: CASSPDRGLNEQFF; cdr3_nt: TGCGCCAGCAGCCCCGATAGGGGGCTAAATGAGCAGTTCTTC
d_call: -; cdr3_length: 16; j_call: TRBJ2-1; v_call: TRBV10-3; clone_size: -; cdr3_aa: CAISEAAGLAYNEQFF; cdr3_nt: TGTGCCATCAGTGAGGCCGCCGGGCTAGCCTACAATGAGCAGTTCTTC
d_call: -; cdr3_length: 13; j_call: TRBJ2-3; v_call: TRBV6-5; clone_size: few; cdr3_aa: CASTRGSTDTQYF; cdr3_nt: TGTGCCAGCACCCGGGGAAGCACAGATACGCAGTATTTT
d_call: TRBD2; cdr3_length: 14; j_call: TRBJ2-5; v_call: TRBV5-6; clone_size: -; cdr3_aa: CASNPGGLQETQYF; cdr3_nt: TGTGCCAGCAACCCGGGGGGGCTTCAAGAGACCCAGTACTTC
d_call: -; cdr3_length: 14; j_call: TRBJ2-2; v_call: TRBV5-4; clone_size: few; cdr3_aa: CALRDPLNTGELFF; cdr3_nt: TGCGCCCTCCGGGATCCCCTTAACACCGGGGAGCTGTTTTTT
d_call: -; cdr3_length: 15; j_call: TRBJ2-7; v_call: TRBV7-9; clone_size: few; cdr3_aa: CASSLAGIPSYEQYF; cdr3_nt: TGTGCCAGCAGCTTAGCTGGCATCCCCTCCTACGAGCAGTACTTC
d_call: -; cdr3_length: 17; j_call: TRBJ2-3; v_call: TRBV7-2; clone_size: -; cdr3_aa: CASSLLGLGQRTDTQYF; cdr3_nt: TGTGCCAGCAGTCTGCTAGGCTTGGGCCAGCGCACAGATACGCAGTATTTT
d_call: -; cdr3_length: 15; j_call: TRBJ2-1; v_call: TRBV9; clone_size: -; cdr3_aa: CASSGGHPIQDEQFF; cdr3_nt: TGTGCCAGCAGCGGAGGCCACCCAATCCAGGATGAGCAGTTCTTC
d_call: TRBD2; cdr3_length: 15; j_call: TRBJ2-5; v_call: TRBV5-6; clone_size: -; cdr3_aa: CASSLGTRWEETQYF; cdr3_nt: TGTGCCAGCAGCCTCGGGACTAGATGGGAGGAGACCCAGTACTTC
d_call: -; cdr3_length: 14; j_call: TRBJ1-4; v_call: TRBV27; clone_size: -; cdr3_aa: CATREGQRNEKLFF; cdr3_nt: TGTGCCACGCGGGAGGGGCAGCGTAATGAAAAACTGTTTTTT
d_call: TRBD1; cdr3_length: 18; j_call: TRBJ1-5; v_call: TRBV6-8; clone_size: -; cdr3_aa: CASPPSGQAIFSNQPQHF; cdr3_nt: TGTGCCAGCCCTCCTTCGGGACAGGCCATCTTTAGCAATCAGCCCCAGCATTTT
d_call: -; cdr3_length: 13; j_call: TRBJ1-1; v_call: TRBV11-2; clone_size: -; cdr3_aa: CASSWNRVAEAFF; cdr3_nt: TGTGCCAGCAGCTGGAACAGGGTGGCTGAAGCTTTCTTT
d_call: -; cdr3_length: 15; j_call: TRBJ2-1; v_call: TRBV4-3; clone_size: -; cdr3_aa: CASSQDMTAYNEQFF; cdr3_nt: TGCGCCAGCAGCCAAGATATGACAGCTTACAATGAGCAGTTCTTC
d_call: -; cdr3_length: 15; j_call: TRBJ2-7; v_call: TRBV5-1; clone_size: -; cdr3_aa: CASSLGQPSSYEQYF; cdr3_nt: TGCGCCAGCAGCTTGGGACAGCCAAGCTCCTACGAGCAGTACTTC
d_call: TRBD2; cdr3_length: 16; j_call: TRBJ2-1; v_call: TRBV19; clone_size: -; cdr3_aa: CASRHRTSGIGNEQFF; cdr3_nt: TGTGCCAGTAGGCATCGGACTAGCGGTATCGGCAATGAGCAGTTCTTC
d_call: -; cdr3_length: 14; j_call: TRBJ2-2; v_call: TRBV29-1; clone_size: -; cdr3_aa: CSVKRLEGVGELFF; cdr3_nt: TGCAGCGTAAAGAGACTAGAGGGAGTCGGGGAGCTGTTTTTT
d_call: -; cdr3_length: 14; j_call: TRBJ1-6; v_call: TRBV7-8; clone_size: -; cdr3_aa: CASSLDRTNSPLHF; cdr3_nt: TGTGCCAGCAGCTTAGACAGAACTAATTCACCCCTCCACTTT
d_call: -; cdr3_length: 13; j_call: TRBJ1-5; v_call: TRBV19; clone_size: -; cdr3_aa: CASSSKGPADQHF; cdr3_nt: TGTGCCAGTAGTAGTAAGGGGCCAGCAGATCAGCATTTT
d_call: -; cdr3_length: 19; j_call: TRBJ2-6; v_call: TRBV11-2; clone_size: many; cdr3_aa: CASSPLGRRRTSGANVLTF; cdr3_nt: TGTGCCAGCAGCCCACTAGGGCGCAGAAGAACCTCTGGGGCCAACGTCCTGACTTTC
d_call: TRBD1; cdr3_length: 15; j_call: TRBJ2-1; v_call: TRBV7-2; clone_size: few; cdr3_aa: CASSFFPGGYNEQFF; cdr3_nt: TGTGCCAGCAGCTTTTTCCCAGGGGGCTACAATGAGCAGTTCTTC
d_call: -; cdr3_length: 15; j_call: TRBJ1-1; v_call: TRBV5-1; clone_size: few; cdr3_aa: CASSLKQGLNTEAFF; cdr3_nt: TGCGCCAGCAGCCTCAAACAGGGACTGAACACTGAAGCTTTCTTT
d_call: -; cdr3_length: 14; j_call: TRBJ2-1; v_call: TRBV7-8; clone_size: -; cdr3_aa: CASSQREGTSTEFF; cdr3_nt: TGTGCCAGCAGCCAAAGAGAAGGGACCAGCACCGAGTTCTTC
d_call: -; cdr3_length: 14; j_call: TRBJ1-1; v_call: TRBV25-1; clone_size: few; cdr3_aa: CASSEYVGATEAFF; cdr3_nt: TGTGCCAGCAGTGAATACGTAGGGGCCACTGAAGCTTTCTTT
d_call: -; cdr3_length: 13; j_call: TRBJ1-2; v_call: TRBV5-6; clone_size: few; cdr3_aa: CASSPLGPAGYTF; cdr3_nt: TGTGCCAGCAGCCCCCTGGGGCCTGCTGGCTACACCTTC
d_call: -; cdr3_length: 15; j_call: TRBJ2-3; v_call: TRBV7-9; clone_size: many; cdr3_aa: CASSTGVGSTDTQYF; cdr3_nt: TGTGCCAGCAGCACAGGAGTAGGCAGCACAGATACGCAGTATTTT
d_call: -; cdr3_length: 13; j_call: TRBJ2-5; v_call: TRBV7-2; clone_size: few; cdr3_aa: CASSRSEGETQYF; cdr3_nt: TGTGCCAGCAGCCGGTCGGAAGGAGAGACCCAGTACTTC
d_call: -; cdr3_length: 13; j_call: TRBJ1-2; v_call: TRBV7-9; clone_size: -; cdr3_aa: CASSQDSSRGYTF; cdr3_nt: TGTGCCAGCAGCCAAGACAGTTCCCGTGGCTACACCTTC
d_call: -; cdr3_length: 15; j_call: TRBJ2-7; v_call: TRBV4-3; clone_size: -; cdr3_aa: CASSQGHAPGYEQYF; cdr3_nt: TGCGCCAGCAGCCAAGGTCACGCTCCAGGGTACGAGCAGTACTTC
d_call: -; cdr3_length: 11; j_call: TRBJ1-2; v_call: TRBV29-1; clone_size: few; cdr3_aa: CSATLGNGYTF; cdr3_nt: TGCAGCGCCACCTTAGGGAATGGCTACACCTTC
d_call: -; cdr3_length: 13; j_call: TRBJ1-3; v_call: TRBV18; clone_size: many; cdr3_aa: CASSSQDGNTIYF; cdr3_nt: TGTGCCAGCTCGTCCCAGGACGGAAACACCATATATTTT
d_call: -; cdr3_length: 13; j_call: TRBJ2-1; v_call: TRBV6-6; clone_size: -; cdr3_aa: CASTSSSYNEQFF; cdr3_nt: TGTGCCAGCACTTCGAGTTCCTACAATGAGCAGTTCTTC
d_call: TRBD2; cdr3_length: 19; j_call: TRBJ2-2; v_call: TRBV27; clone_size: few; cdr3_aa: CASSKKILGGEGSTGELFF; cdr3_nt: TGTGCCAGCAGTAAGAAAATACTAGGAGGGGAGGGGAGCACCGGGGAGCTGTTTTTT
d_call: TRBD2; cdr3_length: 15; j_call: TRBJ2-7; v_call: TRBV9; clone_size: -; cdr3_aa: CASSRDPGTTYEQYF; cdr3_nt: TGTGCCAGCAGCCGCGACCCCGGGACTACCTACGAGCAGTACTTC
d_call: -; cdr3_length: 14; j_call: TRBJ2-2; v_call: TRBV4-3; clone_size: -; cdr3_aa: CASSQVPGSGELFF; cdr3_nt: TGCGCCAGCAGCCAGGTCCCAGGGTCCGGGGAGCTGTTTTTT
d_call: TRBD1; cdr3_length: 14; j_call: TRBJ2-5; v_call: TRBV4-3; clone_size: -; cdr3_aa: CASSQGTGQETQYF; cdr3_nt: TGCGCCAGCAGCCAAGGGACAGGGCAAGAGACCCAGTACTTC
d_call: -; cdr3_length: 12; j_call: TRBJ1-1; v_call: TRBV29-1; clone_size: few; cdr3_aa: CSAGMGDTEAFF; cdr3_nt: TGCAGCGCCGGTATGGGGGACACTGAAGCTTTCTTT
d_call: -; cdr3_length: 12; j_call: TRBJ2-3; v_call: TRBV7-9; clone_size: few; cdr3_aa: CASSPPIDTQYF; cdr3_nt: TGTGCCAGCAGCCCCCCGATAGATACGCAGTATTTT
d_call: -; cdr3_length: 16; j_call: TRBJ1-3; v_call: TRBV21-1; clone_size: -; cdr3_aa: CASSPGTGWSGNTIYF; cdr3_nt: TGTGCCAGCAGCCCCGGGACAGGGTGGTCTGGAAACACCATATATTTT
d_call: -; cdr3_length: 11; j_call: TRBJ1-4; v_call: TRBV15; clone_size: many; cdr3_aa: CATNGNEKLFF; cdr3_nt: TGTGCCACCAACGGAAATGAAAAACTGTTTTTT
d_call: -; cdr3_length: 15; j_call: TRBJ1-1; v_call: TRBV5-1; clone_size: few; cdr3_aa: CASRKGDRLDTEAFF; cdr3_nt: TGCGCCAGCAGGAAAGGTGATCGCTTAGACACTGAAGCTTTCTTT
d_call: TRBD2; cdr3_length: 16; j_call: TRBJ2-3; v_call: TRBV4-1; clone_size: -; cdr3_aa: CASSQWGTTHTDTQYF; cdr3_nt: TGCGCCAGCAGCCAATGGGGGACTACTCACACAGATACGCAGTATTTT
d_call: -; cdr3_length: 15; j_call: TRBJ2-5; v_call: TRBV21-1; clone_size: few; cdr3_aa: CAPIRGPSVQETQYF; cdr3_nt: TGTGCCCCCATCAGGGGGCCTTCTGTCCAAGAGACCCAGTACTTC
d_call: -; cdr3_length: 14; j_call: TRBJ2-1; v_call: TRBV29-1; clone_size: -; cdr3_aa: CSALRGLDVNEQFF; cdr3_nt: TGCAGCGCCCTCCGGGGCTTGGATGTTAATGAGCAGTTCTTC
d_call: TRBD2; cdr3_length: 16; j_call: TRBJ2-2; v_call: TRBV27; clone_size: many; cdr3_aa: CASSQSGRSNTGELFF; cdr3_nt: TGTGCCAGCAGTCAGAGCGGGAGGTCGAACACCGGGGAGCTGTTTTTT